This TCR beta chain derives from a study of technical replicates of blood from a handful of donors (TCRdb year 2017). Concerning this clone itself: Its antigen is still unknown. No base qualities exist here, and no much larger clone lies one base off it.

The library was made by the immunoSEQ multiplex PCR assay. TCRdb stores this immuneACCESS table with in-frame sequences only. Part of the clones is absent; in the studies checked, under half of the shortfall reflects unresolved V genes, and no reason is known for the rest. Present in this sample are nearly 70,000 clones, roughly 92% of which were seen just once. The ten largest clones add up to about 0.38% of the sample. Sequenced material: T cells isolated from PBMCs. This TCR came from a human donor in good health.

The DNA sequence is as follows: TGTGCCAGCAGTGCCCGGGACAGGGGTTACACAGATACGCAGTATTTT. The translation is CASSARDRGYTDTQYF. The rearranged chain carries TRBV28 and TRBJ2-3, and 10 junctional nucleotides match TRBD1. From cysteine to phenylalanine, the CDR3 is 16 amino acids long. Solely the CDR3 DNA is kept, with 48 bases framed from the first base. The germline V gene provides CDR1 MDHEN and CDR2 SYDVKM. Ends trimmed: V by 5 bases, J by 2 bases; bases unmatched to a gene: 7.